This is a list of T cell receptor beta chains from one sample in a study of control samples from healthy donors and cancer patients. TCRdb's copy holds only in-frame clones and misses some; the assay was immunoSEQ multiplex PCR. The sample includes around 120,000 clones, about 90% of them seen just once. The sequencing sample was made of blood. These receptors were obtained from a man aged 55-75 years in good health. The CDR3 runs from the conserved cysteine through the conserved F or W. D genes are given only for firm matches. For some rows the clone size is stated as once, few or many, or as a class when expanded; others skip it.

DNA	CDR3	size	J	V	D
TGCGCCAGCGCTTCGAAAGGAACCCTGAACACTGAAGCTTTCTTT	CASASKGTLNTEAFF	NA	TRBJ1-1	TRBV10-1	NA
TGTGCCAGCAGCGAAACCAAACCGGTAGCGTACGAGCAGTACTTC	CASSETKPVAYEQYF	NA	TRBJ2-7	TRBV9	NA
TGCGCCAGCAGCCAGGGACTAGCGGGGTGGGTCGGGGAGCTGTTTTTT	CASSQGLAGWVGELFF	NA	TRBJ2-2	TRBV4-3	TRBD2
TGTGCCAGCAGCTTAGCGGGTACGGGGTTTTTCTACGAGCAGTACTTC	CASSLAGTGFFYEQYF	NA	TRBJ2-7	TRBV7-8	NA
TGTGCCACCAGTACGAGCGGGGGGGGCAATGAGCAGTTCTTC	CATSTSGGGNEQFF	NA	TRBJ2-1	TRBV24-1	TRBD2
TGTGCCAGTAGTGTTCAACCCCAGGGCTGGGTCTCCTACGAGCAGTACTTC	CASSVQPQGWVSYEQYF	NA	TRBJ2-7	TRBV19	NA
TGCGCCAGCAGCTTGGGGACAGGTTTCACAGATACGCAGTATTTT	CASSLGTGFTDTQYF	NA	TRBJ2-3	TRBV5-1	TRBD1
TGTGCCAGCTCACTTAGTCAAGAAATCTACGAGCAGTACTTC	CASSLSQEIYEQYF	few	TRBJ2-7	TRBV18	NA
TGTGCCAGTCGGGAGACAGGGCGTACTAACTATGGCTACACCTTC	CASRETGRTNYGYTF	NA	TRBJ1-2	TRBV6-5	TRBD1
TGTGCCAGCTTCTTACAGGGGGGACCTAATGAAAAACTGTTTTTT	CASFLQGGPNEKLFF	NA	TRBJ1-4	TRBV2	TRBD1
TGTGCCAGCAGCCAAGTGGGAAACAACTATGGCTACACCTTC	CASSQVGNNYGYTF	NA	TRBJ1-2	TRBV14	NA
TGTGCCAGCAGCGTGGGAGGGGGAAACTATGGCTACACCTTC	CASSVGGGNYGYTF	NA	TRBJ1-2	TRBV7-2	NA
TGTGCCAGCAGCTCCGGCGTGGGCACAGATACGCAGTATTTT	CASSSGVGTDTQYF	few	TRBJ2-3	TRBV7-3	NA
TGCGCCAGCAGCTTGTCGGGACTTCCCCGCAGAGGGTCCGAAGCTTTCTTT	CASSLSGLPRRGSEAFF	NA	TRBJ1-1	TRBV5-1	NA
TGTGCCAGCAGTCCCCCGGGGGCTCGAGATACTGAAGCTTTCTTT	CASSPPGARDTEAFF	NA	TRBJ1-1	TRBV6-5	NA
TGTGCCAGCAGTTTCAGACAGGGAGGTACTGAAGCTTTCTTT	CASSFRQGGTEAFF	NA	TRBJ1-1	TRBV6-5	TRBD1
TGTGCCAGCAGTTTCGGGCAGGGGGCGAGCAATCAGCCCCAGCATTTT	CASSFGQGASNQPQHF	few	TRBJ1-5	TRBV6-6	TRBD1
TGTGCCAGCAGTTTTCAGGGGGGAAGCACTGAAGCTTTCTTT	CASSFQGGSTEAFF	NA	TRBJ1-1	TRBV28	TRBD1
TGTGCCAGCCAGCCCGGGACAGGGGGGACCGGGGAGCTGTTTTTT	CASQPGTGGTGELFF	NA	TRBJ2-2	TRBV6-4	TRBD1
TGCGCCAGCAGTGAAACAGGGTGGAGCACTGAAGCTTTCTTT	CASSETGWSTEAFF	NA	TRBJ1-1	TRBV10-2	NA
TGTGCCAGCAGCCCACGACACGGGACAGCCTATGGCTACACCTTC	CASSPRHGTAYGYTF	NA	TRBJ1-2	TRBV14	TRBD1
TGTGCCAGCAGTTTAAAACAGGGGATCACTGAAGCTTTCTTT	CASSLKQGITEAFF	NA	TRBJ1-1	TRBV27	TRBD1
TGTGCCAGCAGTGAAGACGTCACCTCCTACGAGCAGTACTTC	CASSEDVTSYEQYF	NA	TRBJ2-7	TRBV2	NA
TGTGCCAGCAGCCCTCTGGGCGACTCTAATGAAAAACTGTTTTTT	CASSPLGDSNEKLFF	NA	TRBJ1-4	TRBV9	NA
TGCAGCGTAACCGGGACTAACATGAACACTGAAGCTTTCTTT	CSVTGTNMNTEAFF	few	TRBJ1-1	TRBV29-1	NA
TGTGCCAGCAGCTCAGGATGGGGTCAGCCCCAGCATTTT	CASSSGWGQPQHF	NA	TRBJ1-5	TRBV5-6	NA
TGCGCCAGCAGCTTGACAGAGTATGATTCACCCCTCCACTTT	CASSLTEYDSPLHF	NA	TRBJ1-6	TRBV5-1	NA
TGTGCCAGCAGCTTAGATGGGGGTACAGGGGGAGAGCAGTACTTC	CASSLDGGTGGEQYF	NA	TRBJ2-7	TRBV11-2	TRBD1
TGTGCCAGCAGAACCGGGACCTACCCCTACGAGCAGTACTTC	CASRTGTYPYEQYF	NA	TRBJ2-7	TRBV28	NA
TGTGCCAGCAGTCCCAGGGGTACTAATGAAAAACTGTTTTTT	CASSPRGTNEKLFF	NA	TRBJ1-4	TRBV6-5	NA